Each of the 19 T cell receptor beta chains below was sequenced from the same sample in a study of OX40 agonist ivuxolimab in advanced cancers. Generated by immunoSEQ multiplex PCR, the TCRdb table keeps only in-frame clones and is missing some. The table records around 60,000 clones, roughly 87% of them present only once. The material was CD4+ or CD8+ T cells sorted from blood, obtained in a trial of the OX40 agonist ivuxolimab. The receptors were sampled from an adult with an advanced solid tumor such as melanoma, head and neck, liver or kidney cancer.

This clone was observed a single time. V gene TRBV27 combines with J gene TRBJ1-4; possibly TRBD1 for D (5 bases). The V gene's germline CDR1 is MNHEY and CDR2 SMNVEV (reference sequence). Deletions cut 3 bases from V and 0 bases from J, with 11 bases between. This CDR3 has 16 amino acids. For the CDR3, the DNA is TGTGCCAGCAGTTTCCGGGGGGTAACAACTAATGAAAAACTGTTTTTT. This sequence encodes CASSFRGVTTNEKLFF.

This clone was seen a handful of times. The V call is TRBV5-1, the J call TRBJ2-3, with 8 bases fitting TRBD2. The junction had 7 bases not matched to a gene; V was cut back by 6 bases and J by 7 bases. The CDR3 has 13 residues. Germline lookup yields CDR1 SGHRS and CDR2 YFSETQ. The CDR3 DNA reads TGCGCCAGCAAAGCGGGGGCTGCTTATACGCAGTATTTT. It is translated as CASKAGAAYTQYF.

This clone is a singleton in its sample. The CDR3: CASSIASGSSYNEQFF. As DNA, the CDR3 is TGTGCCAGTAGTATAGCTAGCGGGAGCTCCTACAATGAGCAGTTCTTC. This sequence joins TRBV19 and TRBJ2-1; TRBD2 aligns across 10 bases. J lost 0 bases, V lost 1 base, and 0 bases had no gene match. Germline values: CDR1 LNHDA, CDR2 SQIVND (reference sequence). This CDR3 region has 16 residues.

This chain uses TRBV6-5 with TRBJ1-2; tentatively, D is TRBD1 (6 bases). This CDR3 region has 13 residues. Germline V lookup: CDR1 MNHEY, CDR2 SVGAGI. With 2 bases removed from V and 4 bases from J, the gap between germline ends came to 8 bases. This chain's CDR3 is CASSYPDSYGYTF. The CDR3 coding sequence is TGTGCCAGCAGTTACCCGGACAGCTATGGCTACACCTTC.

CDR3 DNA sequence: TGTGCCAGCAGCTTAGGGGGGGCAGGCTACACCTTC. Residues: CASSLGGAGYTF. The chain has TRBV7-9 and TRBJ1-2; TRBD1 is a possible D gene (6 bases). The germline V and J ends were trimmed by 1 base and 8 bases, with 8 bases remaining between them. This CDR3 contains 12 residues. In germline, CDR1 is SEHNR, CDR2 FQNEAQ (reference sequence).

In the case of this clone: This sample includes further DNA sequences coding for the same CDR3. V and J are TRBV7-2 and TRBJ2-1; D tentatively reads TRBD1 or TRBD2 (5 bases each). CDR1 is SGHTA, CDR2 FQGNSA, per germline. Trimming shortened V by 3 bases and J by 0 bases, and 9 bases separated the two germline ends. CDR3 length: 15 amino acids. This chain's CDR3 is CASSLGPSSYNEQFF. CDR3 nucleotide sequence: TGTGCCAGCAGCTTGGGACCGAGCTCCTACAATGAGCAGTTCTTC.

This clone occurred a few times. The chain combines TRBV2 with TRBJ1-5; D might be TRBD1 (6 bases). V gave up 7 bases and J gave up 5 bases, with 15 bases separating them. CDR3 length: 14 residues. The germline gives CDR1 SNHLY, CDR2 FYNNEI. The CDR3 spells CASTKDRGYQPQHF. For the CDR3, the DNA is TGTGCCAGCACTAAGGACAGAGGCTATCAGCCCCAGCATTTT.

The chain carries TRBV5-1 and TRBJ1-4; 7 bases agree with TRBD1. Germline CDR1 SGHRS, CDR2 YFSETQ. CDR3 size: 15 residues. Germline trimming cut 4 bases from V and 4 bases from J; bases unmatched to any gene: 7. The CDR3 DNA follows: TGCGCCAGCAGCCCGTCACAGGGGTATAATGAAAAACTGTTTTTT. This sequence encodes CASSPSQGYNEKLFF.

V is TRBV28 and J is TRBJ2-5; TRBD2 aligns across 8 bases. After removal of 9 bases from V and 6 bases from J, the junction contained 6 bases not matched to a gene. CDR3 length: 12 residues. Germline-derived CDR1 and CDR2 are MDHEN and SYDVKM. The CDR3 here is CASRGTSQTQYF. The DNA for the CDR3 is TGTGCCAGTAGGGGGACTAGTCAGACCCAGTACTTC.

The chain links TRBV10-3 to TRBJ2-5, with 11 bases identical to TRBD1. The CDR3 runs 16 residues. Germline trimming cut 2 bases from V and 5 bases from J; bases unmatched to any gene: 7. Germline assignment: CDR1 ENHRY and CDR2 SYGVKD. This CDR3 is CAISEPGQGDRETQYF. The CDR3 region has the DNA TGTGCCATCAGTGAGCCGGGACAGGGGGATAGGGAGACCCAGTACTTC.

V usage is TRBV6-6 and J usage is TRBJ2-7; a possible D gene is TRBD1 (6 bases). Germline CDR1 is MNHNY and CDR2 is SVGAGI (reference sequence). V dropped 7 bases and J dropped 3 bases, with 19 bases sitting between them. This CDR3 has 15 residues. The CDR3 sequence: CASTAGPGAYYEQYF. For the CDR3, the DNA is TGTGCCAGCACCGCCGGACCAGGGGCGTACTACGAGCAGTACTTC.

This chain joins TRBV28 and TRBJ2-3; D uncertain. Germline CDR1 reads MDHEN; CDR2 reads SYDVKM. There are 15 residues in the CDR3. Between the trimmed V and J ends, which lost 4 bases and 3 bases, there was a span of 14 bases. The CDR3 region has the DNA TGTGCCAGCAGTTCATGGCAGGTTCTTACAGATACGCAGTATTTT. This encodes CASSSWQVLTDTQYF.

This clone was counted once. This chain links TRBV7-6 with TRBJ1-6, with D unclear. Germline V lookup: CDR1 SGHVS, CDR2 FNYEAQ. This CDR3 has 14 residues. Trimming removed 4 bases at V and 6 bases at J, with 10 bases between. CDR3 coding DNA: TGTGCCAGCAGCTCCCGGCGGGCTAATTCACCCCTCCACTTT. Translated, it gives CASSSRRANSPLHF. The full variable domain, rest sourced from reference TRBV7-6 and TRBJ1-6, is GAGVSQSPRYKVTKRGQDVALRCDPISGHVSLYWYRQALGQGPEFLTYFNYEAQQDKSGLPNDRFSAERPEGSISTLTIQRTEQRDSAMYRCASSSRRANSPLHFGNGTRLTVT.

The V and J genes are TRBV6-6 and TRBJ1-5; D uncertain. V lost 0 bases to trimming and J lost 7 bases, with 4 bases between them. Germline V gives CDR1 MNHNY, CDR2 SVGAGI (reference sequence). CDR3 length: 12 residues. The CDR3 region is CASSYSRQPQHF. Here the CDR3 DNA reads TGTGCCAGCAGTTACTCGAGACAGCCCCAGCATTTT.

This rearrangement joins TRBV18 to TRBJ1-4; TRBD1 might be the D (6 bases). The V gene lost 0 bases and the J gene lost 2 bases, with 16 bases spanning the gap. CDR3 size: 18 residues. Germline values: CDR1 KGHSH, CDR2 LQKENI. The DNA for the CDR3 is TGTGCCAGCTCACCACCCGGCCAAGGGGGTAGCACTAATGAAAAACTGTTTTTT. Protein product: CASSPPGQGGSTNEKLFF.

The chain links TRBV20-1 to TRBJ2-5; possibly TRBD2 for D (5 bases). Near its end, the DNA agrees better with TRBJ2-7, so the J call may be wrong. The CDR3 runs to 10 residues. CDR1 and CDR2 (germline): DFQATT, SNEGSKA (reference sequence). As DNA, the CDR3 is TGCAGTGGACTATCCTACGAGCAGTACTTC. As protein: CSGLSYEQYF.

This chain uses TRBV29-1 with TRBJ2-3; the match to TRBD2 covers 7 bases. This CDR3 contains 12 residues. CDR1 is SQVTM and CDR2 is ANQGSEA in the germline V gene. The V gene end was trimmed by 3 bases and the J gene end by 8 bases; junction bases not matched to a gene: 5. This CDR3 reads CSVEREFGTQYF. The CDR3 DNA is TGCAGCGTTGAGCGGGAGTTTGGTACGCAGTATTTT.

The genes are TRBV28 and TRBJ1-1; unclear D gene. The CDR3 totals 11 residues. CDR1 MDHEN and CDR2 SYDVKM come from the germline V gene. With 5 bases removed from V and 8 bases from J, the gap between germline ends came to 9 bases. DNA for the CDR3: TGTGCCAGCAGTGTCCGTAGGGAAGCTTTCTTT. This encodes CASSVRREAFF.

The chain recombines TRBV28 with TRBJ2-1; 7 bases map to TRBD2. The V gene end was trimmed by 3 bases and the J gene end by 5 bases; junction bases not matched to a gene: 7. CDR1 is MDHEN, CDR2 SYDVKM, per germline. The CDR3 sequence is 15 residues long. The DNA for the CDR3 is TGTGCCAGCAGTTTTAGACTAGCCATTAACAATGAGCAGTTCTTC. The encoded protein is CASSFRLAINNEQFF.